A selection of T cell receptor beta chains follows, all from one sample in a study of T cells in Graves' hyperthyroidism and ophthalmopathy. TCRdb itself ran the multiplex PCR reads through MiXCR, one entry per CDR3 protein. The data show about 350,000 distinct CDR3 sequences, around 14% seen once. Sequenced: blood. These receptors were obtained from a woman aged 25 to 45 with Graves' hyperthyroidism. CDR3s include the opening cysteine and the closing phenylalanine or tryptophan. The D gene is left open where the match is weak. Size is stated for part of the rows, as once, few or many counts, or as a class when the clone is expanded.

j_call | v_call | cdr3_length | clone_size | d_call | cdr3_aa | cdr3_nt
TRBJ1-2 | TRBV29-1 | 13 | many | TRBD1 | CSVSGQGRYGYTF | TGCAGCGTTTCTGGACAGGGACGGTATGGCTACACCTTC
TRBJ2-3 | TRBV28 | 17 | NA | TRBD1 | CASSSLSGQGATDTQYF | TGTGCCAGCAGCTCACTCTCGGGGCAGGGGGCCACAGATACGCAGTATTTT
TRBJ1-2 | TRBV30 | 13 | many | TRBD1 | CASAGTVNYGYTF | TGTGCCTCGGCCGGGACAGTCAACTATGGCTACACCTTC
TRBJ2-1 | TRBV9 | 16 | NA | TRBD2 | CASSERLAGTYNEQFF | TGTGCCAGCAGCGAACGACTAGCGGGAACCTACAATGAGCAGTTCTTC
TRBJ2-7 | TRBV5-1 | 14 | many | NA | CASSLEWADPWQYF | TGCGCCAGCAGCTTGGAGTGGGCAGACCCATGGCAGTACTTC
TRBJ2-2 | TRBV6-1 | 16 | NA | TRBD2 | CASSSTGGWSTGELFF | TGTGCCAGCAGCTCGACGGGAGGGTGGAGCACCGGGGAGCTGTTTTTT
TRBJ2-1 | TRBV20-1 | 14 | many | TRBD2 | CSATLAGAIYEQFF | TGCAGTGCTACTCTAGCGGGAGCCATCTATGAGCAGTTCTTC
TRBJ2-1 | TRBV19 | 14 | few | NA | CASRAGEKHNEQFF | TGTGCCAGTAGGGCAGGCGAGAAACATAATGAGCAGTTCTTC
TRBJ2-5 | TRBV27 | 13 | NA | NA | CASSLSTEGTQYF | TGTGCCAGCAGTTTATCTACCGAGGGGACCCAGTACTTC
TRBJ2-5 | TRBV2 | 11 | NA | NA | CASSEGGTQYF | TGTGCCAGCAGTGAAGGGGGCACCCAGTACTTC
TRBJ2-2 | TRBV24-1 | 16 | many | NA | CATSDPDSSNTGELFF | TGTGCCACCAGTGATCCGGACAGCTCGAACACCGGGGAGCTGTTTTTT
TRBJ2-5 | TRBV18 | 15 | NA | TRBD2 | CASSSRLAGLETQYF | TGTGCCAGCTCATCAAGACTAGCGGGACTAGAGACCCAGTACTTC
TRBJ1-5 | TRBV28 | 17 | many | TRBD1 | CASRTGTGPRGNQPQHF | TGTGCCAGCAGGACCGGGACAGGGCCAAGGGGCAATCAGCCCCAGCATTTT
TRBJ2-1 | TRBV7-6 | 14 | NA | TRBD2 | CASSYSLAGVEQFF | TGTGCCAGCAGCTACTCACTAGCGGGAGTTGAGCAGTTCTTC
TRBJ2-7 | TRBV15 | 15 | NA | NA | CATSREDTRRGEQYF | TGTGCCACCAGCAGAGAGGACACACGACGGGGCGAGCAGTACTTC
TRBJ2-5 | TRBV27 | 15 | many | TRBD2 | CASQRGGGYQETQYF | TGTGCCAGCCAACGTGGGGGGGGGTACCAAGAGACCCAGTACTTC
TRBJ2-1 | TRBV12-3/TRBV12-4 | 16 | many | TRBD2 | CASSFRTSGRSNEQFF | TGTGCCAGCAGTTTTAGGACTAGCGGGAGGAGCAATGAGCAGTTCTTC
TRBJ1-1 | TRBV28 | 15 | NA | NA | CASSLSGSLNTEAFF | TGTGCCAGCAGCCTCTCGGGTTCTTTGAACACTGAAGCTTTCTTT
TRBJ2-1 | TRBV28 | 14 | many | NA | CASSLAGAYNEQFF | TGTGCCAGCAGTTTAGCAGGGGCCTACAATGAGCAGTTCTTC
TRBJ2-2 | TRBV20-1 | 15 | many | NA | CSARPQGINTGELFF | TGCAGTGCTAGACCCCAGGGGATTAACACCGGGGAGCTGTTTTTT
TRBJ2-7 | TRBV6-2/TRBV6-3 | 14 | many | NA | CASATGRSHYEQYF | TGTGCCAGCGCTACAGGCAGGAGCCACTACGAGCAGTACTTC
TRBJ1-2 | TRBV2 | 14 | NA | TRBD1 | CASSDGQGYYGYTF | TGTGCCAGCAGTGACGGACAGGGGTACTATGGCTACACCTTC
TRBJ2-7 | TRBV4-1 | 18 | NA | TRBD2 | CASSPTAGGPSFVHEQYF | TGCGCCAGCAGCCCGACGGCGGGAGGGCCCTCTTTCGTCCACGAGCAGTACTTC
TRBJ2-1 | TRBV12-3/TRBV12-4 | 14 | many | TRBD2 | CASSLSGRANEQFF | TGTGCCAGCAGTTTGAGCGGGAGGGCCAATGAGCAGTTCTTC
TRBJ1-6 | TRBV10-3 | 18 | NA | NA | CAISESIKQEGYNSPLHF | TGTGCCATCAGTGAGTCGATTAAGCAGGAAGGCTATAATTCACCCCTCCACTTT
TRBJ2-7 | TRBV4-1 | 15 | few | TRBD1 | CASSQDRQGVGEQYF | TGCGCCAGCAGCCAAGATCGCCAGGGGGTCGGCGAGCAGTACTTC
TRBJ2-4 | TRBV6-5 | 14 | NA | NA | CASSYSTTANIQYF | TGTGCCAGCAGTTACTCGACGACAGCAAACATTCAGTACTTC